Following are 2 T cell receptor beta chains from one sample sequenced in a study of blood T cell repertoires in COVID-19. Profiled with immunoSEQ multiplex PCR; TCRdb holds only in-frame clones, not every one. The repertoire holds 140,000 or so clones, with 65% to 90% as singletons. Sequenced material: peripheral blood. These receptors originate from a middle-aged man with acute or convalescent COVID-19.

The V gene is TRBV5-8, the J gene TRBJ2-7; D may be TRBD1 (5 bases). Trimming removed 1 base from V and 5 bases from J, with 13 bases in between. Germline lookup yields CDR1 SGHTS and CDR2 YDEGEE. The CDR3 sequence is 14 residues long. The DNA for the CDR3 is TGTGCCAGCAGCTTGCAAGGGGTTTGGGACGAGCAGTACTTC. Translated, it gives CASSLQGVWDEQYF.

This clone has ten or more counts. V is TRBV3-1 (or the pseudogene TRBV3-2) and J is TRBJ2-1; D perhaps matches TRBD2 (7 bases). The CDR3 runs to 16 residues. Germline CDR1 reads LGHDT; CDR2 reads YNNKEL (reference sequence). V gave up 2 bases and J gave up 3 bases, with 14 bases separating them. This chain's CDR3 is CASSQPTGGRYNEQFF. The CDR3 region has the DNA TGTGCCAGCAGCCAACCGACGGGGGGCCGCTACAATGAGCAGTTCTTC.